This T cell receptor (beta chain) was sequenced during a study of Ad26.COV2.S vaccination and SARS-CoV-2 variants. Generated by immunoSEQ multiplex PCR, the TCRdb table keeps only in-frame clones and is missing some. The table includes hundreds of thousands of clones, around 92% detected once. Concerning this clone itself: Its antigen remains unknown. Other nucleotide sequences in the sample specify the same CDR3.

This CDR3 spans 13 amino acids. V shed 5 bases and J shed 1 base, with 8 bases lying between them. The germline V gene encodes CDR1 SGHTA and CDR2 FQGTGA. Described treatment: 19 received Ad26.COV2.S at low or high dose, single or two shots; roughly five received placebo; per-sample allocation not given. Each sample was drawn 63 days after the first injection (of vaccine or placebo). General study results and limits: Substantial breadth was reportedly displayed by spike-specific CD8+ and CD4+ T cell responses after vaccination.

This rearrangement joins TRBV7-3 to TRBJ1-1; D may be TRBD1 (6 bases). Sample: peripheral blood, taken in a trial of Ad26.COV2.S vaccine versus placebo. This TCR was recovered from a person aged 18-60 years who received the Ad26.COV2.S COVID-19 vaccine or a placebo. CDR3 nucleotides: TGTGCCAGCAGCCTGGACAGGAACACTGAAGCTTTCTTT. It yields the protein CASSLDRNTEAFF.